This TCR beta chain was obtained from a study of T cells in Graves' hyperthyroidism and ophthalmopathy. Study background: Peripheral blood was obtained at initial diagnosis, preceding any treatment. Findings and limits, study-wide: Ophthalmopathy was distinguished from stable hyperthyroidism by 13 V-J signatures. With a median lead of around 5.9 months before onset, the model predicted ophthalmopathy.

TCR beta CDR3 region amplification was performed from RNA transcripts. A first-round RT-PCR of the TCR CDR3 used the HTBI primer set. One entry per CDR3 protein, called by TCRdb with MiXCR from the multiplex PCR reads. The data show hundreds of thousands of distinct CDR3 sequences, 14% to 15% seen once. The source of the PBMCs was 9.5 to 10 ml of fresh peripheral blood. This clonotype appeared a few times. No antigen is known for it. Germline V gene data show CDR1 as SGHVS and CDR2 as FQNEAQ. The CDR3 contains 15 residues. Unmatched junction bases numbered 7, after V lost 5 bases and J lost 0 bases. This TCR came from a man aged 18-30 years with Graves' ophthalmopathy. Sequenced sample: blood. The V gene is TRBV7-8, the J gene TRBJ2-7, with TRBD1 matching over 7 bases. CDR3 in amino acids: CASSKYRGSSYEQYF. The DNA for the CDR3 is TGTGCCAGCAGCAAATACAGGGGATCCTCCTACGAGCAGTACTTC.